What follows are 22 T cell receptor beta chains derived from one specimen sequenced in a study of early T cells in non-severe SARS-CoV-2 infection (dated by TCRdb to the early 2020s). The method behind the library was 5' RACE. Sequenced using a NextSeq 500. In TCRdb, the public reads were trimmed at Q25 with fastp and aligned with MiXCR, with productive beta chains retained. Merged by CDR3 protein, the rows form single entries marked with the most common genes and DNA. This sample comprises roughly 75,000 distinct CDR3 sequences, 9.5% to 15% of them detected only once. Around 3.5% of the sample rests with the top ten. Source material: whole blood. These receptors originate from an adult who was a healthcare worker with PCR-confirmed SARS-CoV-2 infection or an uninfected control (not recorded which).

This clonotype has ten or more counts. The CDR3 sequence is CSARGSQGFNYGYTF. The CDR3, as DNA: TGCAGTGCTAGAGGGTCACAGGGGTTTAACTATGGCTACACCTTC. The V gene is TRBV20-1, the J gene TRBJ1-2; 7 bases are shared with TRBD1. The junction had 6 bases not matched to a gene; V was cut back by 1 base and J by 1 base. Germline CDR1 reads DFQATT; CDR2 reads SNEGSKA (reference sequence). This CDR3 comprises 15 residues.

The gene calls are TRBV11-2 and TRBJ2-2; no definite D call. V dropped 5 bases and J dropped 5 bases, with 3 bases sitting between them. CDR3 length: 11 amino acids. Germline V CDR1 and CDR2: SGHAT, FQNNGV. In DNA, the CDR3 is TGTGCCAGCAGCAAAACCGGGGAGCTGTTTTTT. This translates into CASSKTGELFF.

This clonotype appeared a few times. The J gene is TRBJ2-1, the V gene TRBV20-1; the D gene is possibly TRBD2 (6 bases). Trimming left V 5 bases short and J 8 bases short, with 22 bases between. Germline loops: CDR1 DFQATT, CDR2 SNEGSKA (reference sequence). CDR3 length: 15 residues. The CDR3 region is CSAPGTQAVGHEQFF. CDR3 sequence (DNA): TGCAGTGCTCCCGGGACTCAGGCGGTTGGTCATGAGCAGTTCTTC.

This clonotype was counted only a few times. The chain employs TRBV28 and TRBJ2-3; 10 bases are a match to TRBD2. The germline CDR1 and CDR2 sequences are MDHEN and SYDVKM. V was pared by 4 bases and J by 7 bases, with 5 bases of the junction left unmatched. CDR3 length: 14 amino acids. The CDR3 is CASSSGTSVNTQYF. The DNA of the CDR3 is TGTGCCAGCAGTTCCGGGACTAGCGTTAATACGCAGTATTTT.

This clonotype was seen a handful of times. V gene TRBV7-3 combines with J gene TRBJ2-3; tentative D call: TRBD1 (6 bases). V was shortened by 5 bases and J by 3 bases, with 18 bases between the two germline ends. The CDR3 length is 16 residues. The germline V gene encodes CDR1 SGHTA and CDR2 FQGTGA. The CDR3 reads CASSPRGGGGTDTQYF. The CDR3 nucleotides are TGTGCCAGCAGCCCCAGGGGTGGAGGCGGTACAGATACGCAGTATTTT.

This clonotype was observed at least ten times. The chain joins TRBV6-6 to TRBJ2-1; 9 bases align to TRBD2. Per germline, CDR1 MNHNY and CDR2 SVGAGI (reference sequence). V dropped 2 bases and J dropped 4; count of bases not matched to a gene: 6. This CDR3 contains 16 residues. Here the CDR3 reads CASSYQGSGGYNEQFF. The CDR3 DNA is TGTGCCAGCAGTTACCAGGGCAGCGGGGGGTACAATGAGCAGTTCTTC.

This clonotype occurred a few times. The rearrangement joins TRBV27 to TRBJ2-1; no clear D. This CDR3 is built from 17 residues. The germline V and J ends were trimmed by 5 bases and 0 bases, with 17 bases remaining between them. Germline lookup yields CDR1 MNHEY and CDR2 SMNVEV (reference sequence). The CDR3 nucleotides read TGTGCCAGCAGTCCCCAATGGCCGGGTAGCTCCTACAATGAGCAGTTCTTC. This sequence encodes CASSPQWPGSSYNEQFF.

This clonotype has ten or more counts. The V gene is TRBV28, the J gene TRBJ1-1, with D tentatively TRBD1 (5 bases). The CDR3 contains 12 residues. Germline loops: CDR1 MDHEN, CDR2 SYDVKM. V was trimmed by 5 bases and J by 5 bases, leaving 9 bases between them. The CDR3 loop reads CASSVPGTEAFF. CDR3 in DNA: TGTGCCAGCAGTGTACCAGGGACTGAAGCTTTCTTT.

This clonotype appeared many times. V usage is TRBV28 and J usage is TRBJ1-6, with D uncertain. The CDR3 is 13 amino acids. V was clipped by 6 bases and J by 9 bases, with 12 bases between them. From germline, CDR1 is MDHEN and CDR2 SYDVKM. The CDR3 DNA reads TGTGCCAGCAGACCCACAACTGGTTCACCCCTCCACTTT. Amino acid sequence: CASRPTTGSPLHF. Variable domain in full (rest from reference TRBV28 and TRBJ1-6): DVKVTQSSRYLVKRTGEKVFLECVQDMDHENMFWYRQDPGLGLRLIYFSYDVKMKEKGDIPEGYSVSREKKERFSLILESASTNQTSMYLCASRPTTGSPLHFGNGTRLTVT.

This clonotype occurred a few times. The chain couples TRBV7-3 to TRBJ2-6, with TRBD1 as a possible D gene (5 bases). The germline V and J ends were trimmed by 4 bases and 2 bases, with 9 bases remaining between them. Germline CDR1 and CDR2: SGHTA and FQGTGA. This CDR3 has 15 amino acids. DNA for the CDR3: TGTGCCAGCAGCTCCGCAGGGACTGGGGCCAACGTCCTGACTTTC. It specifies CASSSAGTGANVLTF.

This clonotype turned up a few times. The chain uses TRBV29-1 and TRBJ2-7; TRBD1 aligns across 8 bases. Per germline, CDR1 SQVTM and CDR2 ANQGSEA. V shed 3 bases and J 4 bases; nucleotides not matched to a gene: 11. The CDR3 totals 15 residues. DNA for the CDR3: TGCAGCGTTGAGTCCACACAGGGGGTAGTTTACGAGCAGTACTTC. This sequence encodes CSVESTQGVVYEQYF.

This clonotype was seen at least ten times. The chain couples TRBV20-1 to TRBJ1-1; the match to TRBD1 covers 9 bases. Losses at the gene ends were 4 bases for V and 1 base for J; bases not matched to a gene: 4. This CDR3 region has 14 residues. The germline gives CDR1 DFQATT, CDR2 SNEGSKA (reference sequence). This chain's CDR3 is CSAKGDRANTEAFF. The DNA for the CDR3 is TGCAGTGCTAAGGGGGACAGGGCGAACACTGAAGCTTTCTTT.

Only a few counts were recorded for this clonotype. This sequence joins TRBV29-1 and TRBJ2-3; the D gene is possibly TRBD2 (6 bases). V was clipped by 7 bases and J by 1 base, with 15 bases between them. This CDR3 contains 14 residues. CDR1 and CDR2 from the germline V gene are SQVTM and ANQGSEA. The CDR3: CSADGGRGTDTQYF. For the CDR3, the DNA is TGCAGCGCCGATGGGGGGAGAGGCACAGATACGCAGTATTTT.

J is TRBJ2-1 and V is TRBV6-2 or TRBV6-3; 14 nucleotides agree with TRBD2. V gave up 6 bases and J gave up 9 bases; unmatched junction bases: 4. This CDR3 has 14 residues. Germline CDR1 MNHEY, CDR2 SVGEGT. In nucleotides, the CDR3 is TGTGCCAGCAGCCCCGGACTAGCGGGAGGTGAGCAGTTCTTC. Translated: CASSPGLAGGEQFF.

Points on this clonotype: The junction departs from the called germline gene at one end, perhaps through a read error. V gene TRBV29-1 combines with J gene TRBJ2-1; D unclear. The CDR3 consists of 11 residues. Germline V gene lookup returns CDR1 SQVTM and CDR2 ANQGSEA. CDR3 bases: TGCGGCGTCTTAACTGGGAATGAGCAGTTCTTC. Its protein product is CGVLTGNEQFF.

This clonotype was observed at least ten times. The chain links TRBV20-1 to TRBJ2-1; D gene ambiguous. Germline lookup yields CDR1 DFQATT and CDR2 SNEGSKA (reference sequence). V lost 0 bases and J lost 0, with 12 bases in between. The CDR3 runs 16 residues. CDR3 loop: CSARDRTLSSYNEQFF. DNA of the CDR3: TGCAGTGCTAGAGATCGGACCCTGAGCTCCTACAATGAGCAGTTCTTC.

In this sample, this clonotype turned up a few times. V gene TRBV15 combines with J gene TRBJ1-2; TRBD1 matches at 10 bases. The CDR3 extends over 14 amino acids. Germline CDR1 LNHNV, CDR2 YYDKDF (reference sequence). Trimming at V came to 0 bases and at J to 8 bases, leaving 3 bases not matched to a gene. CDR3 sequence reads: CATSRETGGYGYTF. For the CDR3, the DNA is TGTGCCACCAGCAGAGAGACAGGGGGCTACGGCTACACCTTC.

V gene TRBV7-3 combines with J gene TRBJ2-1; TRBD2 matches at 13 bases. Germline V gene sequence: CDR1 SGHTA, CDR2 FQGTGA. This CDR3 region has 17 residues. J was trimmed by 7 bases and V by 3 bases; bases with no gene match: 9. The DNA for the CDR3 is TGTGCCAGCAGCTTCAGGGTCGGGACTAGCGGGAAGAATGAGCAGTTCTTC. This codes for CASSFRVGTSGKNEQFF.

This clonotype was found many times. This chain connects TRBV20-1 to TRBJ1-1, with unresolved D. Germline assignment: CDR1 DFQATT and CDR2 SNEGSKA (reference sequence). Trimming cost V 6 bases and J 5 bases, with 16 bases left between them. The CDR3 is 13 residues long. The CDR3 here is CSAREGGLTEAFF. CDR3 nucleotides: TGCAGTGCGCGCGAGGGCGGGCTTACTGAAGCTTTCTTT.

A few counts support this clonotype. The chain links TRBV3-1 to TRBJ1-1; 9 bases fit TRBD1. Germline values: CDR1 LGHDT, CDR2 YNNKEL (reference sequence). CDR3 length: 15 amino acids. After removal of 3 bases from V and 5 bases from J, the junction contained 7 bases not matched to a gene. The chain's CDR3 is CASSHPTGGWTEAFF. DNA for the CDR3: TGTGCCAGCAGCCATCCGACAGGGGGATGGACTGAAGCTTTCTTT.

CDR3: CASSQFVRYSGANVLTF. The CDR3 coding sequence is TGTGCCAGCAGCCAATTCGTCAGGTACTCTGGGGCCAACGTCCTGACTTTC. This rearrangement joins TRBV7-9 to TRBJ2-6; no reliable D call. Per the germline V gene, CDR1 is SEHNR and CDR2 is FQNEAQ (reference sequence). V lost 5 bases and J 0 bases, leaving 14 bases between the germline ends. The CDR3 contains 17 residues.

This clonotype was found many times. As DNA, the CDR3 is TGTGCCAGCAGGCTCGGGGAGACCCAGTACTTC. Its translation: CASRLGETQYF. This chain joins TRBV28 and TRBJ2-5; D call uncertain. Trimming shortened V by 6 bases and J by 5 bases, and 7 bases separated the two germline ends. The CDR3 runs 11 residues. Per the germline V gene, CDR1 is MDHEN and CDR2 is SYDVKM.